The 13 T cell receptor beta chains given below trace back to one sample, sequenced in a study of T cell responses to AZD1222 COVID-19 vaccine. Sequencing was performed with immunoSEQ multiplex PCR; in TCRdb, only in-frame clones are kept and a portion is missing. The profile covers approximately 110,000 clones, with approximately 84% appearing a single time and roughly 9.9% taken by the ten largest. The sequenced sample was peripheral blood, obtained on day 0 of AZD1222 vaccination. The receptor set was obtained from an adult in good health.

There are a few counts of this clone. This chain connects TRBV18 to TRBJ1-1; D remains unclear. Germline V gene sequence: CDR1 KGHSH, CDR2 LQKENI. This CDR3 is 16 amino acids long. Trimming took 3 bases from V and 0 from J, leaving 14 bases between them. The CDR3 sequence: CASSPSPVGMNTEAFF. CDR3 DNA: TGTGCCAGCTCACCCTCTCCAGTGGGAATGAACACTGAAGCTTTCTTT.

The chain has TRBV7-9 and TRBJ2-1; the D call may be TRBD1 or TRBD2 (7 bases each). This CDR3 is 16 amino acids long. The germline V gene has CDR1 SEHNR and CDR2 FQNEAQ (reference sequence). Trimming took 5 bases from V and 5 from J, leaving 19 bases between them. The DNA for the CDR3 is TGTGCCAGCAGCGCAGGCAGGGGGGGAGATGACAATGAGCAGTTCTTC. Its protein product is CASSAGRGGDDNEQFF.

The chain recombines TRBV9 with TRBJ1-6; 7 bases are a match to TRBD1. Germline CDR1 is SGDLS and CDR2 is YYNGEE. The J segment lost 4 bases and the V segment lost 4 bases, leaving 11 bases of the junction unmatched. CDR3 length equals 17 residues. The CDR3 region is CASSPTGQTVYNSPLHF. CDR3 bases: TGTGCCAGCAGCCCAACGGGACAGACCGTTTATAATTCACCCCTCCACTTT. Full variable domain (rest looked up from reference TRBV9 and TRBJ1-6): DSGVTQTPKHLITATGQRVTLRCSPRSGDLSVYWYQQSLDQGLQFLIQYYNGEERAKGNILERFSAQQFPDLHSELNLSSLELGDSALYFCASSPTGQTVYNSPLHFGNGTRLTVT.

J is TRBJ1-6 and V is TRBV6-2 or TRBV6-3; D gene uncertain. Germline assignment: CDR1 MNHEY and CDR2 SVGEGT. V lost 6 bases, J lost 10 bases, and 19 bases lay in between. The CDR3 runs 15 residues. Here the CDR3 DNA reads TGTGCCAGCAGCAAGCAATCGGCGGCACTGTCACCCCTCCACTTT. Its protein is CASSKQSAALSPLHF.

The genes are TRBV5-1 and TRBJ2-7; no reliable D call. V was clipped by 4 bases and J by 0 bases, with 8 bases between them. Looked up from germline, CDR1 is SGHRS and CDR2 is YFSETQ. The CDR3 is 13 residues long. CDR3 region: CASSLDNSYEQYF. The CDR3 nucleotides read TGCGCCAGCAGCCTTGACAACTCCTACGAGCAGTACTTC.

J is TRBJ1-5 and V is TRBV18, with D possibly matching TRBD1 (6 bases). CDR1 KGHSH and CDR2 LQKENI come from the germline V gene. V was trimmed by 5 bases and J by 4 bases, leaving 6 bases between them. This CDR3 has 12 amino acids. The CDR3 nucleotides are TGTGCCAGCTCAACAGGGAATCAGCCCCAGCATTTT. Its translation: CASSTGNQPQHF.

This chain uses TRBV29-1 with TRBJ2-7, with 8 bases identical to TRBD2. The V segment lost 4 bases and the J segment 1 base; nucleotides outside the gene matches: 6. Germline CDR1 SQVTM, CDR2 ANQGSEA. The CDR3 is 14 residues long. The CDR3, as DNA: TGCAGCGTTGGAGAAGCGGGAGAATCCTACGAGCAGTACTTC. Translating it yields CSVGEAGESYEQYF.

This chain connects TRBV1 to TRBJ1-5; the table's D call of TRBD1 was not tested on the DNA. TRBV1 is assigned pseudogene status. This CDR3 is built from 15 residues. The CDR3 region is CTSSQDGQGNQPQHF. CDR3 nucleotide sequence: TGCACCAGCAGCCAAGACGGACAGGGGAATCAGCCCCAGCATTTT.

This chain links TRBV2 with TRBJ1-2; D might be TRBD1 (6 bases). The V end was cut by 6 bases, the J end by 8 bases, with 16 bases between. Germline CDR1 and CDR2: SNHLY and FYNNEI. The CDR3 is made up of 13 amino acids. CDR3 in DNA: TGTGCCAGCAGCGTACTTATGGGGGGCGGCTACACCTTC. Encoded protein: CASSVLMGGGYTF.

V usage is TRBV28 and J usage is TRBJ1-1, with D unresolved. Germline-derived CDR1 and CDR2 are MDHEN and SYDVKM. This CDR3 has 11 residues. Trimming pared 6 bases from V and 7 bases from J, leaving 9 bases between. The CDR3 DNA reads TGTGCCAGCAGGGGAGTAGTTGAAGCTTTCTTT. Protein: CASRGVVEAFF.

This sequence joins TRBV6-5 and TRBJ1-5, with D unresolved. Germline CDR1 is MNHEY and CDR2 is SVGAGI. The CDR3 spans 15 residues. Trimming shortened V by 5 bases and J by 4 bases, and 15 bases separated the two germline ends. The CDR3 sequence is CASSRENIGNQPQHF. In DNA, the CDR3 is TGTGCCAGCAGTAGAGAGAACATCGGGAATCAGCCCCAGCATTTT.

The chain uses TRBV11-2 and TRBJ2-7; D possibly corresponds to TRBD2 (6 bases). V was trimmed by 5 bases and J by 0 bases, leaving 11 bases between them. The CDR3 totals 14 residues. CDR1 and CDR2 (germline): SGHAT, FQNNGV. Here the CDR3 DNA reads TGTGCCAGCAGCCCCCCTAGCGCCTCCTACGAGCAGTACTTC. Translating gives CASSPPSASYEQYF.

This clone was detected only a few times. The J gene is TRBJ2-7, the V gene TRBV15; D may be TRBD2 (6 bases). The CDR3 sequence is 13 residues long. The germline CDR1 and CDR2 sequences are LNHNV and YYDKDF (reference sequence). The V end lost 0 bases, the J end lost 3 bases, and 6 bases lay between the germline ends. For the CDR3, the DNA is TGTGCCACCAGCAGAGAGGACTACTACGAGCAGTACTTC. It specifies CATSREDYYEQYF.